The sequence of this TCR beta chain was determined in a study of blood T cell repertoires in COVID-19. Across the study: Acute and convalescent COVID-19 specimens originated in the United States, Italy and Spain. T cells, B-cell-depleted T cells, or PBMCs provided the cDNA or gDNA that served as material.

Cohort assignment relied on participant-reported clinical history. CDR1 is SGHRS and CDR2 is YFSETQ in the germline V gene. The CDR3 has 13 amino acids. The ends were cut back, 5 bases at V and 5 bases at J, with 12 bases in the middle. Per the original data handling: By means of reference gene primer amplification, nucleated cell counts were estimated. The repertoire was sequenced with immunoSEQ multiplex PCR; TCRdb's copy has only in-frame clones and lacks some. The V and J calls and clone size come from that table; D and trimming were worked out from the DNA. The sample yields about 480,000 clones, approximately 90% seen once.

Sequenced material: PBMCs or T cells enriched from blood (not recorded which). The receptor comes from an older woman who had recovered from COVID-19. This sequence joins TRBV5-1 and TRBJ2-3; no reliable D call. CDR3 protein: CASSFSNRDTQYF. The CDR3 nucleotides are TGCGCCAGCAGTTTCAGCAACAGAGATACGCAGTATTTT.